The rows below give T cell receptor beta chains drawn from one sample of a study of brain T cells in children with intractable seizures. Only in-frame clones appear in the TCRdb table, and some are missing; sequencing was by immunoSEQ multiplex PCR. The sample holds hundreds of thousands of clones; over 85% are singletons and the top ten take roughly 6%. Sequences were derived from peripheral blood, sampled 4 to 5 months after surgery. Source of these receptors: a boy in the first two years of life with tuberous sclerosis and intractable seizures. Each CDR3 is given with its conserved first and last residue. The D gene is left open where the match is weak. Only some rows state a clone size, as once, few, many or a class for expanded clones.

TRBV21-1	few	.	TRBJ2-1	TGTGCCAGCAGCAAAGGACACAATGAGCAGTTCTTC	CASSKGHNEQFF
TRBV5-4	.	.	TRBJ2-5	TGTGCCAGCAGCGGGAAAGACGGGCAAGAGACCCAGTACTTC	CASSGKDGQETQYF
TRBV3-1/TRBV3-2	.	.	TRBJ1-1	TGTGCCAGCAGCCGTATTCCGGGCTCTGAAGCTTTCTTT	CASSRIPGSEAFF
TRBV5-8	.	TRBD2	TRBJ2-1	TGTGCCAGCAGCTTGGTAGGTAGCGGGTACAATGAGCAGTTCTTC	CASSLVGSGYNEQFF
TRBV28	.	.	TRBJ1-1	TGTGCCAGCAGTCCGAACTCGGGGCCGAACACTGAAGCTTTCTTT	CASSPNSGPNTEAFF
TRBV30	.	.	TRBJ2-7	TGTGCCTGGAGTGTACACGCCGGGAACCCGACCGGGAAGGAGTACTTC	CAWSVHAGNPTGKEYF
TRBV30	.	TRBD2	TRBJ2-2	TGTGCCTGGATTCGGGGGGGCCTAGACACCGGGGAGCTGTTTTTT	CAWIRGGLDTGELFF
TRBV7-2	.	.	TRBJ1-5	TGTGCCAGCAGCCCCTATCCTCCGGGACGGGATCAGCCCCAGCATTTT	CASSPYPPGRDQPQHF
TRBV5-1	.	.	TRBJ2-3	TGCGCCAGCAGCCGTTCGGCCTACACAGATACGCAGTATTTT	CASSRSAYTDTQYF
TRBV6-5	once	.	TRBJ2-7	TGTGCCAGCAGTCACCTCGGGATCCTTCACGAGCAGTACTTC	CASSHLGILHEQYF
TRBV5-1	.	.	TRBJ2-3	TGCGCCAGCAGCTACGACAGCTCTAGCACAGATACGCAGTATTTT	CASSYDSSSTDTQYF
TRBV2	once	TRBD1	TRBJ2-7	TGTGCCAGCAGTGGACAGGGGGCAATCGAGCAGTACTTC	CASSGQGAIEQYF
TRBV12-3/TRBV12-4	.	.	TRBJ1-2	TGTGCCAGGGGGGCGACCCGGCTTGGCTACACCTTC	CARGATRLGYTF
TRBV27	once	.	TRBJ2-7	TGTGCCAGCACCCCCCTTCGCCCGGACGGAAGCTCCTACGAGCAGTACTTC	CASTPLRPDGSSYEQYF
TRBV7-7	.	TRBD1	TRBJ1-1	TGTGCTAGCAGTTTTCAGGGGGCGTCGTACACTGAAGCTTTCTTT	CASSFQGASYTEAFF